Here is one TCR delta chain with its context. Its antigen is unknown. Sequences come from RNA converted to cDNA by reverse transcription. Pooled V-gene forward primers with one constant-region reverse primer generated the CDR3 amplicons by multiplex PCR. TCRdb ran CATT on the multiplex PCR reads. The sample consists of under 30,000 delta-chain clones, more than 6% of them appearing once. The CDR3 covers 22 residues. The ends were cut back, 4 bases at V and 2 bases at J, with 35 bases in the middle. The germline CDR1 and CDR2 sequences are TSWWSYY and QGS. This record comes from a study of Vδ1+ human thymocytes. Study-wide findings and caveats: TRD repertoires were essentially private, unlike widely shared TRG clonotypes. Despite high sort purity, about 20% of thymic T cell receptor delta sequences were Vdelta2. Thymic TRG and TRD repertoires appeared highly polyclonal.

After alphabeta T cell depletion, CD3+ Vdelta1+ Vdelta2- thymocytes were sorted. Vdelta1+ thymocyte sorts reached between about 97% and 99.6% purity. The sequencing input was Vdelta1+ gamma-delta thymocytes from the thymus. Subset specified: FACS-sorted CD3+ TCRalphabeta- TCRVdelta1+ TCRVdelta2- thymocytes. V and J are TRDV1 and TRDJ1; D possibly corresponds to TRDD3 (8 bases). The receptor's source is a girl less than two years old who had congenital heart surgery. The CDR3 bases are TGTGCTCTTGGGGTATGGAGTTTCCTACGTGCTGGGGGACTTCGGGGAACCGATAAACTCATCTTT. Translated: CALGVWSFLRAGGLRGTDKLIF.